The TCR beta chain under discussion was sequenced for a study of cytomegalovirus exposure and HLA in healthy donors. Germline V lookup: CDR1 LGHNA, CDR2 YSLEER. The CDR3 runs 14 residues. V gave up 0 bases and J gave up 6 bases, with 11 bases separating them. The PCR contained 60 Vbeta and 13 Jbeta primers. The protocol was immunoSEQ multiplex PCR, while the TCRdb copy is restricted to in-frame clones and leaves out a portion. The sample lists 150,000 to 200,000 clones, about four fifths occurring once. This clone was found once. The TCR comes from a male donor in good health and CMV-seropositive. V gene TRBV4-3 combines with J gene TRBJ1-1, with a weak D call TRBD1 (5 bases). Sequences were obtained from PBMCs. Here the CDR3 DNA reads TGCGCCAGCAGCCAAGAGCGGGACCGCTCTGAAGCTTTCTTT. The encoded protein is CASSQERDRSEAFF.